The 16 T cell receptor beta chains in this list originate from one sample, sequenced in a study of identifying expanded T cells in peripheral blood. Assay: immunoSEQ multiplex PCR; the TCRdb copy retains only in-frame clones and omits some. This sample has under 70,000 clones; around 87% occur once, and the top ten carry roughly 5%. Sequenced sample: blood. The receptors shown here come from a person between 18 and 75 years old in good health.

This clone has just one count. The CDR3 region has the DNA TGTGCCAGCAGTGAACTGGGGGTGGAAGGGAAAAAACTGTTTTTT. It is translated as CASSELGVEGKKLFF. This chain connects TRBV6-1 to TRBJ1-4; maybe TRBD1 (5 bases). The ends were cut back, 2 bases at V and 9 bases at J, with 16 bases in the middle. CDR3 size: 15 residues. The V gene's germline CDR1 is MNHNS and CDR2 SASEGT.

The chain links TRBV7-9 to TRBJ1-4; D is possibly TRBD1 (5 bases). This CDR3 has 14 amino acids. Germline CDR1 reads SEHNR; CDR2 reads FQNEAQ (reference sequence). V was shortened by 10 bases and J by 4 bases, with 16 bases between the two germline ends. The CDR3 loop is CATVEAGGNEKLFF. As DNA, the CDR3 is TGTGCCACCGTCGAGGCGGGGGGTAATGAAAAACTGTTTTTT.

The chain recombines TRBV7-7 with TRBJ2-3, with TRBD2 matching over 8 bases. Per germline, CDR1 SSHAT and CDR2 FNYEAQ (reference sequence). The junction had 4 bases not matched to a gene; V was cut back by 3 bases and J by 2 bases. This CDR3 is 15 amino acids long. As DNA, the CDR3 is TGTGCCAGCAGCTTGAAGCGGGGGATCACAGATACGCAGTATTTT. Translated, it gives CASSLKRGITDTQYF.

The chain has TRBV7-9 and TRBJ1-6; D perhaps matches TRBD1 (6 bases). Trimming cost V 6 bases and J 8 bases, with 14 bases left between them. Germline V gives CDR1 SEHNR, CDR2 FQNEAQ (reference sequence). The CDR3 covers 14 residues. CDR3 DNA sequence: TGTGCCAGCAGGCAACAGGGAATGGATTCACCCCTCCACTTT. Translation: CASRQQGMDSPLHF.

The CDR3 spells CASSLVDSNTGELFF. The DNA for the CDR3 is TGTGCCAGCAGCTTAGTTGACAGCAACACCGGGGAGCTGTTTTTT. This chain joins TRBV11-2 and TRBJ2-2, with D tentatively TRBD1 (5 bases). V shed 1 base and J shed 2 bases, with 8 bases lying between them. CDR3 length equals 15 residues. Per the germline V gene, CDR1 is SGHAT and CDR2 is FQNNGV.

This clone was counted once. The chain recombines TRBV11-3 with TRBJ1-1; a possible D gene is TRBD1 (5 bases). The CDR3 spans 13 residues. Per the germline V gene, CDR1 is SGHNT and CDR2 is YENEEA. Trimming shortened V by 5 bases and J by 7 bases, and 14 bases separated the two germline ends. The CDR3 here is CASSPTRGGEAFF. The DNA for the CDR3 is TGTGCCAGCAGCCCGACGAGGGGTGGTGAAGCTTTCTTT.

This chain joins TRBV5-4 and TRBJ2-3; D unresolved. The V gene's germline CDR1 is SGHNT and CDR2 YYREEE (reference sequence). V dropped 2 bases and J dropped 3 bases, with 13 bases sitting between them. The CDR3 consists of 15 residues. Here the CDR3 DNA reads TGTGCCAGCAGCTTAGATCTAGGACGTACAGATACGCAGTATTTT. Encoded protein: CASSLDLGRTDTQYF.

The CDR3 DNA is TGTGCCATCAGTGAGTCACCGACAGGGATCACTGAAGCTTTCTTT. Residues: CAISESPTGITEAFF. The chain employs TRBV10-3 and TRBJ1-1; 7 bases are a match to TRBD1. CDR1 and CDR2 from the germline V gene are ENHRY and SYGVKD. V lost 0 bases and J lost 4; bases outside the gene matches: 5. The CDR3 is 15 amino acids.

The rearrangement uses TRBV7-9 and TRBJ1-1, with D tentatively TRBD1 (5 bases). The V end lost 4 bases, the J end lost 9 bases, and 12 bases lay between the germline ends. Germline CDR1 is SEHNR and CDR2 is FQNEAQ (reference sequence). The CDR3 has 12 residues. The CDR3 sequence is CASSSGTRKAFF. For the CDR3, the DNA is TGTGCCAGCAGCTCCGGGACCCGAAAAGCTTTCTTT.

The rearrangement links TRBV5-6 to TRBJ1-2, with D unclear. The V gene lost 6 bases and the J gene lost 11 bases, with 23 bases spanning the gap. In germline, CDR1 is SGHDT, CDR2 YYEEEE. The CDR3 consists of 14 residues. The CDR3 nucleotides read TGTGCCAGCACCTCTGTCATAGGGCCTCCTACATACACCTTC. Amino acids: CASTSVIGPPTYTF. Complete variable domain (other parts from reference TRBV5-6 and TRBJ1-2): DAGVTQSPTHLIKTRGQQVTLRCSPKSGHDTVSWYQQALGQGPQFIFQYYEEEERQRGNFPDRFSGHQFPNYSSELNVNALLLGDSALYLCASTSVIGPPTYTFGSGTRLTVV.

V is TRBV19 and J is TRBJ2-5, with D perhaps TRBD1 (6 bases). Germline V gives CDR1 LNHDA, CDR2 SQIVND (reference sequence). This CDR3 has 14 residues. The germline V and J ends were trimmed by 6 bases and 6 bases, with 17 bases remaining between them. CDR3 sequence (DNA): TGTGCCAGTAGCGTACTGGGGGACATTAAGACCCAGTACTTC. It specifies CASSVLGDIKTQYF.

The chain recombines TRBV6-5 with TRBJ1-1; 7 bases map to TRBD1. V lost 2 bases to trimming and J lost 3 bases; unmatched junction nucleotides: 6. This CDR3 comprises 15 residues. The germline V gene encodes CDR1 MNHEY and CDR2 SVGAGI. Written as DNA, the CDR3 is TGTGCCAGCAGTTACGCGACAGGGAGGTACACTGAAGCTTTCTTT. Translating it yields CASSYATGRYTEAFF.

The rearrangement uses TRBV16 and TRBJ2-7; D call uncertain. Per the germline V gene, CDR1 is KGHSY and CDR2 is FQNENV. This CDR3 spans 15 amino acids. Trimming removed 4 bases at V and 6 bases at J, with 19 bases between. The chain's CDR3 is CASSLLIGKKTEQYF. The CDR3 DNA reads TGTGCCAGCAGCCTCTTAATAGGGAAAAAAACCGAGCAGTACTTC.

The chain is built from TRBV5-6 and TRBJ1-4; TRBD1 is a possible D gene (5 bases). The CDR3 contains 14 residues. V dropped 4 bases and J dropped 7 bases, with 14 bases sitting between them. Germline V lookup: CDR1 SGHDT, CDR2 YYEEEE. CDR3 in amino acids: CASSAGSLSEKLFF. CDR3 DNA: TGTGCCAGCAGCGCAGGGTCGCTTAGTGAAAAACTGTTTTTT.

The V and J genes are TRBV5-1 and TRBJ1-2; TRBD1 agrees at 7 bases. The CDR3 contains 15 residues. Germline V gives CDR1 SGHRS, CDR2 YFSETQ. V shed 0 bases and J 6 bases; nucleotides not matched to a gene: 8. The CDR3 region is CASSLGLQGSHGYTF. CDR3 DNA: TGCGCCAGCAGCTTGGGGCTACAGGGGTCCCATGGCTACACCTTC.

This clone was counted a few times. The rearrangement uses TRBV9 and TRBJ2-7; either TRBD1 or TRBD2 may supply D (5 bases each). Trimming left V 2 bases short and J 0 bases short, with 12 bases between. The CDR3 runs 15 residues. The germline CDR1 and CDR2 sequences are SGDLS and YYNGEE. CDR3 sequence reads: CASSVRDGSSYEQYF. In nucleotides, the CDR3 is TGTGCCAGCAGCGTCCGGGACGGTAGCTCCTACGAGCAGTACTTC.